This T cell receptor beta chain was retrieved from a study of blood T cell repertoires in COVID-19 (dated by TCRdb to the early 2020s). Background on the whole study: Samples from collaborators originated in the United States, Italy and Spain and spanned both the acute and convalescent phases of COVID-19. The material from the prospective study consisted of cDNA or gDNA derived from T cells, B-cell-depleted T cells, or PBMCs. Subjects who had been exposed to COVID-19, were actively infected with it, or had recovered from it provided the deeply sampled blood TCRbeta repertoires that made up the dataset. The repertoires were made available in a free public database intended to serve as a resource for research on the immune response to SARS-CoV-2. Samples came from the ongoing ImmuneRACE study (first 160 participants) plus 1,254 subjects from 6 global collaborators. A de-identified subject ID, COVID-19 status, age in years and sex were almost always included in the sample metadata. Where HLA class I and class II types were available, the types were taken from metadata supplied by the sample provider, not from assay-based typing.

A word on this clone: Its antigen is not yet known. Base qualities are not provided; no much larger clone lies one nucleotide away.

TCRbeta CDR3 regions were amplified from genomic DNA by means of the immunoSEQ Assay, a bias-controlled multiplex PCR. The study's own analysis went as follows. Nucleated cell counts per sample were estimated from amplification of reference gene primers within the assay. To quantify the absolute abundance of each unique TCRbeta CDR3 rearrangement, sequence reads were collapsed and filtered. Productive Simpson clonality was computed per sample as the square root of Simpson's diversity index over productive rearrangements. The immuneACCESS repertoire file appears here via TCRdb, limited to in-frame rearrangements. These files lack a portion of the clones; in checked studies, under half of the deficit traces to unresolved V genes, and the cause of the others is not known. The V and J calls and clone size are taken from that table; D and trimming were inferred from the DNA. This sample is represented by over 40,000 clones; 70% to 90% of them were singletons. About a quarter of the sample goes to the ten largest clones.

Overall study results and their limits: The amount of clinical and demographic metadata varied by source and participant and was provided uncurated.

According to the germline V gene, CDR1 reads SNHLY and CDR2 reads FYNNEI. The CDR3 contains 13 residues, cysteine and phenylalanine counted. The kept DNA is CDR3 alone, 39 bases in frame from the first base. After removal of 2 bases from V and 12 bases from J, the junction retains 6 bases not matched to a gene. Each collaborating institution followed its own protocols to collect whole blood in K2EDTA tubes. Collaborator samples were shipped for TCRbeta analysis as frozen whole blood, isolated PBMCs, or DNA extracted from either sample type. The chain is made from TRBV2 and TRBJ2-3, with 9 bases aligning to TRBD1. The clonotype originates from a human donor in a cohort sampled during active COVID-19. The sequenced sample consisted of peripheral blood. The CDR3 loop reads CASSERGQGGQYF. At the DNA level, the sequence is TGTGCCAGCAGTGAAAGGGGACAGGGAGGCCAGTATTTT.